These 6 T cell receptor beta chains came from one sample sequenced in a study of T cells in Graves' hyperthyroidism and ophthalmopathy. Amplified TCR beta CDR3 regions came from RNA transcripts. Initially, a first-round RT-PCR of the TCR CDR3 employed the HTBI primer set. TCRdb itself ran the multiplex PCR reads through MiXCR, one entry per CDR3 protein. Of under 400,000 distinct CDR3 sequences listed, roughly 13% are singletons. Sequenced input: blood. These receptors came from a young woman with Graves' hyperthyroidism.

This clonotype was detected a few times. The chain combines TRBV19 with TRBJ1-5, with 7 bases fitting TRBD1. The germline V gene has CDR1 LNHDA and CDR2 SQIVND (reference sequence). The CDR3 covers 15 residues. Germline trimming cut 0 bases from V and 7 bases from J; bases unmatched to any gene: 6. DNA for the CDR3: TGTGCCAGTAGTATAGAGGGGGACAGATTCCAGCCCCAGCATTTT. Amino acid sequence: CASSIEGDRFQPQHF.

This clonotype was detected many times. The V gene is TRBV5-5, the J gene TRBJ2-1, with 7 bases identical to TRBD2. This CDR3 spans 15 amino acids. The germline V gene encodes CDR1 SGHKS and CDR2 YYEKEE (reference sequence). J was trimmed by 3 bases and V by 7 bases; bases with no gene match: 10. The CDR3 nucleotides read TGTGCCAGCTCCTTGGGGGGGGGGAACTACAATGAGCAGTTCTTC. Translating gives CASSLGGGNYNEQFF. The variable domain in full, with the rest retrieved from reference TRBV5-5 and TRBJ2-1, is DAGVTQSPTHLIKTRGQQVTLRCSPISGHKSVSWYQQVLGQGPQFIFQYYEKEERGRGNFPDRFSARQFPNYSSELNVNALLLGDSALYLCASSLGGGNYNEQFFGPGTRLTVL.

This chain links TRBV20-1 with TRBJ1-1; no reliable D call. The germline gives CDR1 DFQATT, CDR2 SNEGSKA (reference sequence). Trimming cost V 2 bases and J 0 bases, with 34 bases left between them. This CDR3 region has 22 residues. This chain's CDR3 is CSARLPPVIRPEGRPMNTEAFF. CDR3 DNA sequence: TGCAGTGCTAGACTTCCTCCGGTCATTCGGCCGGAAGGTCGCCCCATGAACACTGAAGCTTTCTTT.

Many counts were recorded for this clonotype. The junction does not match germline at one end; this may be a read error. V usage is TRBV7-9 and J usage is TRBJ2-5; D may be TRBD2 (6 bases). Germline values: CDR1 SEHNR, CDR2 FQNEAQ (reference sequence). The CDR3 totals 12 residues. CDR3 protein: CASSLGSSDPLF. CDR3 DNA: TGTGCCAGCAGCTTAGGGTCTAGCGACCCACTCTTC.

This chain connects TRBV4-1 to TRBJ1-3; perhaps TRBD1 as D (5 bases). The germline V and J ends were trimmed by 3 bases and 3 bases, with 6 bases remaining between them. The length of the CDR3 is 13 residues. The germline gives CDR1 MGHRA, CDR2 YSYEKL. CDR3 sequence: CASSQRGGNTIYF. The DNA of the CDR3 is TGCGCCAGCAGCCAGAGGGGTGGAAACACCATATATTTT.

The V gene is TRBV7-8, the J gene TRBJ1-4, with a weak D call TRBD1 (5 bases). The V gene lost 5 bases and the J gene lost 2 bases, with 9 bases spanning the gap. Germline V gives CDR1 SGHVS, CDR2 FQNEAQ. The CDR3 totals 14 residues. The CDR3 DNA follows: TGTGCCAGCAGCGTCCGGGACACTAATGAAAAACTGTTTTTT. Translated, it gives CASSVRDTNEKLFF.